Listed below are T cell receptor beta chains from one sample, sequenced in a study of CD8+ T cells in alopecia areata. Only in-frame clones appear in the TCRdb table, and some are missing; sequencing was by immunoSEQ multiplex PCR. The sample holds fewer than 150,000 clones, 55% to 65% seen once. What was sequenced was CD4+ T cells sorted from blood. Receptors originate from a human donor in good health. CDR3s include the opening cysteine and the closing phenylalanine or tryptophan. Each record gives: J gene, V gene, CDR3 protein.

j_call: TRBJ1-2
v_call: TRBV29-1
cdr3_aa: CSVTTGPNYGYTF

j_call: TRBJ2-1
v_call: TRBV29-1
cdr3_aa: CSVRGHNEQFF

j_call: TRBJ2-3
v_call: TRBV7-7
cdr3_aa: CASSLVAGGPSDTQYF

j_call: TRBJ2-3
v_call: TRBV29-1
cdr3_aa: CSVASTDTQYF

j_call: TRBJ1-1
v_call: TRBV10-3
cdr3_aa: CAISESTGIKNTEAFF

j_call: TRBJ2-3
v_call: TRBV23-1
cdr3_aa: CASSQVQKETQYF

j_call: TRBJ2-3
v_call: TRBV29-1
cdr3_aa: CSVRDRGFPDTQYF

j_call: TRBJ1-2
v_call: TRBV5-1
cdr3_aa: CASSYSEDRDGYTF

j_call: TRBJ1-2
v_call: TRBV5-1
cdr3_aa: CASSLLDGNYGYTF

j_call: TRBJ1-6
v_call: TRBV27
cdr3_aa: CASSFLGQGGPSSYNSPLHF

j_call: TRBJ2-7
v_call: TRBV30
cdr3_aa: CAWSIGPLNEQYF

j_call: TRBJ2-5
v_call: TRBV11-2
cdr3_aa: CASSTGQREETQYF

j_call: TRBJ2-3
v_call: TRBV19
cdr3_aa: CASSPQPRTDTQYF

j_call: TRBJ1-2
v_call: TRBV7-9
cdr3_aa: CASIPGPGQPYGYTF

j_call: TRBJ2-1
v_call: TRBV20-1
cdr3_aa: CSAGREQFF

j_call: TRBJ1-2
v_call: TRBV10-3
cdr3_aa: CAISESQGNYGYTF

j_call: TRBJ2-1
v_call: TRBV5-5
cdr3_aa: CASSLGQIYSYNEQFF

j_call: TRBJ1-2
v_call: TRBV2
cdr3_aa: CASITGQGAGGYTF

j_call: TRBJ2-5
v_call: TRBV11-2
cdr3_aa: CASSPGLAGGQETQYF

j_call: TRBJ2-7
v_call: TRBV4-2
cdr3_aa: CASSHGQAVGYEQYF

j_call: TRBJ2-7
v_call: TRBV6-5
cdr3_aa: CASSAPGTVSYEQYF

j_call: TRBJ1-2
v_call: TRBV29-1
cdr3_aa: CSVEKGTAYGYTF

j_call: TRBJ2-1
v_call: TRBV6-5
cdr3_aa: CASTFSGDNEQFF

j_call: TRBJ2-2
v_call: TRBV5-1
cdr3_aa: CASSWGSNSNTGELFF

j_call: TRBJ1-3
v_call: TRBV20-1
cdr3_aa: CSAGRNTIYF

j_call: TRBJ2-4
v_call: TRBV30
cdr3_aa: CAWSDPGLVAKNIQYF

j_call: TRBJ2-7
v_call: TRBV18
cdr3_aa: CASSPRSGVSYEQYF

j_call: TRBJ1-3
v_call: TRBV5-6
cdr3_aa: CASSLMVPGNTIYF

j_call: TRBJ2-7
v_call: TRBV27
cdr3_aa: CASSLWTGTYEQYF

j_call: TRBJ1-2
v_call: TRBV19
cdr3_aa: CASRGDSQFYGYTF

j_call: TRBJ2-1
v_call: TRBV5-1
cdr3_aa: CASREALVPYNEQFF

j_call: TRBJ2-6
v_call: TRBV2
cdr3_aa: CASLLGSGANVLTF

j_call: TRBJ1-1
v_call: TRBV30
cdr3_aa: CAWSVSFNTEAFF

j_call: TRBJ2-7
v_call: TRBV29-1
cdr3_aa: CSVPGPSSYEQYF

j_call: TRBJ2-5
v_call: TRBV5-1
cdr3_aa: CASSLRTGRETQYF

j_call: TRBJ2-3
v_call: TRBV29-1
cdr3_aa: CSVEGTGTPDTQYF

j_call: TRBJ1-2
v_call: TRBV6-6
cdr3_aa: CASTFGSGGYTF

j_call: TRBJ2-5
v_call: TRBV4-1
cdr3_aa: CASSPGQGGRETQYF

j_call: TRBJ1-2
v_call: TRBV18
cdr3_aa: CASSPGGSYGYTF

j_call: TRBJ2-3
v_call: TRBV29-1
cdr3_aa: CSVGHGRTFSTDTQYF

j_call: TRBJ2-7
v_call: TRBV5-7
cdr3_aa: CASSPQGPQQYF

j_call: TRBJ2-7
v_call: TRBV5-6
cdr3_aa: CASSRTVYEQYF

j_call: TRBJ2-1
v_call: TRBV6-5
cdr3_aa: CASSYERDRGEQFF

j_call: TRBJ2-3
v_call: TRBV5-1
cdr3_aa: CASSLPGTSRGEYF

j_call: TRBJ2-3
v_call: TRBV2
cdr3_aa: CASTRGTSGGLRTDTQYF

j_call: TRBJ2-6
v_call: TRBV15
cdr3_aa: CATSRDASGANVLTF

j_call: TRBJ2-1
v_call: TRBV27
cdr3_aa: CASSRRASGGSYNEQFF

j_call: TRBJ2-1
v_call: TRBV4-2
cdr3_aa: CASSRQGADNEQFF

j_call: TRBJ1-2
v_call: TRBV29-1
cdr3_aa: CSVRLTYGYTF

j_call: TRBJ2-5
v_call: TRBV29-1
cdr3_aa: CSVEDGGAWETQYF

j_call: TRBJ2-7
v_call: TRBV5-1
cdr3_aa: CASSLGGPPGEQYF

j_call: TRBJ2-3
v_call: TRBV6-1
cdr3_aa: CASTHPSTDTQYF

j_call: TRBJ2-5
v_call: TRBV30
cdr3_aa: CAWTSGQETQYF

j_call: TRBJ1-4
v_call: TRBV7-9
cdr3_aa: CASTPSEKLFF

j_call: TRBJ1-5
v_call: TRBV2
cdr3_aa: CASNRGSSQPQHF

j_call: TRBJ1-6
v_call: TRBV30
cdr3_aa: CAWTTGTGRINSPLHF

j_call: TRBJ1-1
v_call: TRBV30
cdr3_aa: CAWTFQGNTEAFF

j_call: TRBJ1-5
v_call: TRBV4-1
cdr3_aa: CASSQPVSNQPQHF

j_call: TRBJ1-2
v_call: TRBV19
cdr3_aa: CASSIDGSLGDYGYTF